A selection of T cell receptor beta chains follows, all from one sample in a study of cytomegalovirus exposure and HLA in healthy donors. Assay used: immunoSEQ multiplex PCR; TCRdb lists only in-frame clones, some missing. This sample carries over 200,000 clones, roughly 88% of them seen once, and the ten largest clones take about 2.7%. The sample was PBMCs. These receptors all come from a woman aged 18-29 years in good health and CMV-seronegative. The CDR3 runs from the conserved cysteine through the conserved F or W.

j_call | v_call | cdr3_aa
TRBJ2-5 | TRBV2 | CASSGDRAGGDETQYF
TRBJ2-7 | TRBV30 | CAWSLDRTYEQYF
TRBJ1-5 | TRBV6-1 | CASSEHNQPQHF
TRBJ2-2 | TRBV4-1 | CASSLRDTSFANTGELFF
TRBJ1-2 | TRBV30 | CAWSVRRVRDYGYTF
TRBJ2-5 | TRBV2 | CASTQQGGQETQYF
TRBJ2-6 | TRBV5-4 | CASSLAGGTGANVLTF
TRBJ2-3 | TRBV5-1 | CASSLAQTSGRVRDTQYF
TRBJ1-2 | TRBV2 | CASSEGLGALYGYTF
TRBJ2-1 | TRBV28 | CASRGTSASYNEQFF
TRBJ2-7 | TRBV7-9 | CASSPQEIEQYF
TRBJ2-1 | TRBV18 | CASSPPGRKLAGGPNEQFF
TRBJ2-7 | TRBV11-3 | CASSFPVEQYF
TRBJ1-4 | TRBV5-1 | CASSVSLTGINEKLFF
TRBJ1-1 | TRBV28 | CASSLPTGVFTEAFF
TRBJ2-1 | TRBV7-8 | CASSLGLAPDNEQFF
TRBJ2-1 | TRBV11-2 | CASSLGFNRANEQFF
TRBJ2-3 | TRBV7-2 | CASSPRLAGGPTDTQYF
TRBJ2-5 | TRBV28 | CASSLYSRPGLAGGRKTQYF
TRBJ2-1 | TRBV27 | CASSFYGPTSTSSYNEQFF
TRBJ2-1 | TRBV28 | CASNLAGENEQFF
TRBJ2-7 | TRBV30 | CAWSASGYEQYF
TRBJ2-4 | TRBV13 | CASAGRRLQNIQYF
TRBJ1-1 | TRBV28 | CASSPLQVNTEAFF
TRBJ2-3 | TRBV18 | CASSPGTSGTDTQYF
TRBJ2-7 | TRBV27 | CASSSGQGIYEQYF
TRBJ2-3 | TRBV27 | CASSPWGQGEADTQYF
TRBJ2-7 | TRBV4-2 | CASSQDFAASLLDEQYF
TRBJ1-1 | TRBV27 | CASSLSPPPGEAFF
TRBJ2-1 | TRBV30 | CAWSVGDRDEQFF
TRBJ1-3 | TRBV18 | CASSPLDRGGNTIYF